Listed below are T cell receptor beta chains from one sample, sequenced in a study of blood T cell repertoires in COVID-19. The repertoire was sequenced with immunoSEQ multiplex PCR; TCRdb's copy has only in-frame clones and lacks some. The sample includes about 330,000 clones, approximately 88% of them seen just once. The specimen sequenced was peripheral blood. The receptors here all came from a man aged 25 to 40 with COVID-19, enrolled during active disease. CDR3s include the opening cysteine and the closing phenylalanine or tryptophan. Fields, in order: V gene, D gene, clone size, J gene, CDR3 protein, CDR3 DNA. D genes are given only for firm matches. Where a row states a size, it is once, few, many or the class of an expanded clone; other rows omit it.

v_call: TRBV7-9
d_call: -
clone_size: few
j_call: TRBJ1-1
cdr3_aa: CASSLTVVNTEAFF
cdr3_nt: TGTGCCAGCAGCTTAACAGTAGTGAACACTGAAGCTTTCTTT

v_call: TRBV4-3
d_call: TRBD2
clone_size: -
j_call: TRBJ2-7
cdr3_aa: CASSQDYSGNSYEQYF
cdr3_nt: TGCGCCAGCAGCCAAGATTATAGCGGGAACTCCTACGAGCAGTACTTC

v_call: TRBV6-6
d_call: TRBD1
clone_size: -
j_call: TRBJ2-7
cdr3_aa: CASSSGGVQLRRDRTYEQYF
cdr3_nt: TGTGCCAGCAGCAGTGGTGGGGTACAACTGCGCAGGGACAGGACCTACGAGCAGTACTTC

v_call: TRBV5-6
d_call: TRBD1
clone_size: -
j_call: TRBJ2-2
cdr3_aa: CASSLVGQGYEDTGELFF
cdr3_nt: TGTGCCAGCAGCTTGGTGGGACAGGGTTACGAGGACACCGGGGAGCTGTTTTTT

v_call: TRBV11-3
d_call: -
clone_size: -
j_call: TRBJ2-1
cdr3_aa: CASSSKADSYNEQFF
cdr3_nt: TGTGCCAGCAGCTCGAAAGCGGACTCCTACAATGAGCAGTTCTTC

v_call: TRBV23-1
d_call: TRBD1
clone_size: -
j_call: TRBJ2-2
cdr3_aa: CASAQPIKRQGEEGGELFF
cdr3_nt: TGCGCCAGCGCTCAACCTATCAAGAGGCAGGGGGAAGAGGGCGGGGAGCTGTTTTTT

v_call: TRBV27
d_call: TRBD1
clone_size: -
j_call: TRBJ1-2
cdr3_aa: CASSPGDRGVRGYTF
cdr3_nt: TGTGCCAGCAGTCCTGGGGACAGGGGCGTCCGGGGCTACACCTTC

v_call: TRBV9
d_call: -
clone_size: -
j_call: TRBJ1-5
cdr3_aa: CASSQGDNQPQHF
cdr3_nt: TGTGCCAGCAGTCAGGGCGATAATCAGCCCCAGCATTTT

v_call: TRBV18
d_call: TRBD2
clone_size: -
j_call: TRBJ2-7
cdr3_aa: CASSPGGLESYEQYF
cdr3_nt: TGTGCCAGCTCACCAGGCGGACTAGAGTCCTACGAGCAGTACTTC

v_call: TRBV28
d_call: TRBD1
clone_size: -
j_call: TRBJ1-1
cdr3_aa: CASSVTGTGSRYTEAFF
cdr3_nt: TGTGCCAGCAGTGTTACCGGGACAGGGAGTCGGTACACTGAAGCTTTCTTT

v_call: TRBV28
d_call: -
clone_size: -
j_call: TRBJ2-2
cdr3_aa: CASSSLRGVNTGELFF
cdr3_nt: TGTGCCAGCAGTTCCCTCCGGGGTGTAAACACCGGGGAGCTGTTTTTT

v_call: TRBV4-1
d_call: -
clone_size: -
j_call: TRBJ1-1
cdr3_aa: CASRQRANTEAFF
cdr3_nt: TGCGCCAGCAGGCAGAGGGCGAACACTGAAGCTTTCTTT

v_call: TRBV6-5
d_call: -
clone_size: -
j_call: TRBJ1-2
cdr3_aa: CASSSGGSYGYTF
cdr3_nt: TGTGCCAGCAGTTCTGGGGGGAGCTATGGCTACACCTTC

v_call: TRBV30
d_call: -
clone_size: -
j_call: TRBJ1-5
cdr3_aa: CAWGLNQPQHF
cdr3_nt: TGTGCCTGGGGCCTCAATCAGCCCCAGCATTTT

v_call: TRBV12-5
d_call: TRBD1
clone_size: -
j_call: TRBJ2-2
cdr3_aa: CASGLQGTGELFF
cdr3_nt: TGTGCTAGTGGTCTACAGGGGACCGGGGAGCTGTTTTTT

v_call: TRBV27
d_call: -
clone_size: -
j_call: TRBJ2-7
cdr3_aa: CASSPDSQNEQYF
cdr3_nt: TGTGCCAGCAGTCCCGACAGTCAAAACGAGCAGTACTTC

v_call: TRBV18
d_call: TRBD1
clone_size: -
j_call: TRBJ2-6
cdr3_aa: CASSPGTGTGANVLTF
cdr3_nt: TGTGCCAGCTCACCAGGGACAGGGACTGGGGCCAACGTCCTGACTTTC

v_call: TRBV6-5
d_call: TRBD1
clone_size: -
j_call: TRBJ2-3
cdr3_aa: CASTTGADTQYF
cdr3_nt: TGTGCCAGCACAACAGGGGCAGATACGCAGTATTTT

v_call: TRBV28
d_call: TRBD1
clone_size: -
j_call: TRBJ2-7
cdr3_aa: CASSLGGTGFGEQYF
cdr3_nt: TGTGCCAGCAGTTTAGGAGGGACAGGATTCGGCGAGCAGTACTTC

v_call: TRBV10-3
d_call: TRBD1
clone_size: once
j_call: TRBJ2-3
cdr3_aa: CAISETGTGTDTQYF
cdr3_nt: TGTGCCATCAGTGAGACCGGGACAGGAACAGATACGCAGTATTTT

v_call: TRBV19
d_call: TRBD2
clone_size: -
j_call: TRBJ2-2
cdr3_aa: CASSSGGKNTGELFF
cdr3_nt: TGTGCCAGTAGCTCGGGGGGGAAGAACACCGGGGAGCTGTTTTTT

v_call: TRBV19
d_call: -
clone_size: -
j_call: TRBJ1-4
cdr3_aa: CASSGYSNEKLFF
cdr3_nt: TGTGCCAGTAGTGGATACAGTAATGAAAAACTGTTTTTT

v_call: TRBV6-5
d_call: -
clone_size: once
j_call: TRBJ2-5
cdr3_aa: CASSYFGRGETQYF
cdr3_nt: TGTGCCAGCAGTTACTTCGGTAGGGGAGAGACCCAGTACTTC

v_call: TRBV19
d_call: TRBD2
clone_size: -
j_call: TRBJ2-1
cdr3_aa: CASSITSGVMSSYNEQFF
cdr3_nt: TGTGCCAGTAGTATAACTAGCGGGGTCATGAGCTCCTACAATGAGCAGTTCTTC

v_call: TRBV5-1
d_call: TRBD1
clone_size: -
j_call: TRBJ1-5
cdr3_aa: CASSLEGQSNQPQHF
cdr3_nt: TGCGCCAGCAGCTTGGAGGGACAGTCTAATCAGCCCCAGCATTTT

v_call: TRBV2
d_call: TRBD1
clone_size: -
j_call: TRBJ1-2
cdr3_aa: CASSGTGENGYTF
cdr3_nt: TGTGCCAGCAGCGGGACAGGGGAAAATGGCTACACCTTC

v_call: TRBV6-2/TRBV6-3
d_call: TRBD1
clone_size: -
j_call: TRBJ1-5
cdr3_aa: CASSPTGTGGFGSNQPQHF
cdr3_nt: TGTGCCAGCAGCCCTACCGGGACAGGGGGTTTCGGTAGCAATCAGCCCCAGCATTTT

v_call: TRBV18
d_call: TRBD2
clone_size: -
j_call: TRBJ2-1
cdr3_aa: CASSSSGRGTFNEQFF
cdr3_nt: TGTGCCAGCTCATCTAGCGGGAGGGGGACTTTCAATGAGCAGTTCTTC

v_call: TRBV4-1
d_call: -
clone_size: -
j_call: TRBJ1-5
cdr3_aa: CASSQEPGTQPQHF
cdr3_nt: TGCGCCAGCAGCCAAGAGCCGGGTACTCAGCCCCAGCATTTT

v_call: TRBV6-5
d_call: -
clone_size: -
j_call: TRBJ2-1
cdr3_aa: CASRGNNEQFF
cdr3_nt: TGTGCCAGCAGGGGCAACAATGAGCAGTTCTTC

v_call: TRBV28
d_call: TRBD1
clone_size: -
j_call: TRBJ1-5
cdr3_aa: CASSLGQGANQPQHF
cdr3_nt: TGTGCCAGCAGCCTGGGACAGGGGGCCAATCAGCCCCAGCATTTT

v_call: TRBV6-2/TRBV6-3
d_call: TRBD2
clone_size: -
j_call: TRBJ2-7
cdr3_aa: CASSYAPGLAARQYEQYF
cdr3_nt: TGTGCCAGCAGTTACGCCCCGGGACTAGCGGCTCGCCAGTACGAGCAGTACTTC

v_call: TRBV3-1/TRBV3-2
d_call: -
clone_size: -
j_call: TRBJ2-2
cdr3_aa: CASSQAPLANTGELFF
cdr3_nt: TGTGCCAGCAGCCAAGCCCCACTAGCCAACACCGGGGAGCTGTTTTTT

v_call: TRBV6-2/TRBV6-3
d_call: -
clone_size: -
j_call: TRBJ1-2
cdr3_aa: CASSYPTSGYTF
cdr3_nt: TGTGCCAGCAGTTACCCCACGAGTGGCTACACCTTC

v_call: TRBV5-1
d_call: TRBD1
clone_size: -
j_call: TRBJ1-1
cdr3_aa: CASSLYGTGNTEAFF
cdr3_nt: TGCGCCAGCAGCTTGTACGGGACAGGTAACACTGAAGCTTTCTTT

v_call: TRBV7-2
d_call: TRBD1
clone_size: -
j_call: TRBJ1-3
cdr3_aa: CASSKGQSSGNTIYF
cdr3_nt: TGTGCCAGCAGCAAGGGACAGAGCTCTGGAAACACCATATATTTT

v_call: TRBV28
d_call: TRBD1
clone_size: -
j_call: TRBJ1-5
cdr3_aa: CASSGTGVQPQHF
cdr3_nt: TGTGCCAGCAGTGGGACAGGGGTTCAGCCCCAGCATTTT

v_call: TRBV7-3
d_call: -
clone_size: -
j_call: TRBJ2-2
cdr3_aa: CASSSGTNSNTGELFF
cdr3_nt: TGTGCCAGCAGCTCCGGGACAAACTCGAACACCGGGGAGCTGTTTTTT

v_call: TRBV4-1
d_call: TRBD1
clone_size: few
j_call: TRBJ2-7
cdr3_aa: CASSPKAGTGDPNEQYF
cdr3_nt: TGCGCCAGCAGCCCCAAAGCCGGGACAGGGGATCCGAACGAGCAGTACTTC

v_call: TRBV5-8
d_call: -
clone_size: -
j_call: TRBJ1-1
cdr3_aa: CASRQQVYTEAFF
cdr3_nt: TGTGCCAGCAGGCAACAGGTGTACACTGAAGCTTTCTTT

v_call: TRBV4-2
d_call: -
clone_size: -
j_call: TRBJ1-1
cdr3_aa: CASSQDNGENTEAFF
cdr3_nt: TGTGCCAGCAGCCAAGATAACGGGGAGAACACTGAAGCTTTCTTT

v_call: TRBV24-1
d_call: -
clone_size: -
j_call: TRBJ2-7
cdr3_aa: CATSDTPGHPYEQYF
cdr3_nt: TGTGCCACCAGTGATACCCCGGGACACCCCTACGAGCAGTACTTC

v_call: TRBV4-2
d_call: TRBD1
clone_size: -
j_call: TRBJ1-1
cdr3_aa: CASSQVLRQGFFSMNTEAFF
cdr3_nt: TGTGCCAGCAGCCAAGTCTTGAGACAGGGGTTTTTCAGCATGAACACTGAAGCTTTCTTT

v_call: TRBV10-3
d_call: TRBD2
clone_size: few
j_call: TRBJ2-7
cdr3_aa: CAISENRGGANKQYF
cdr3_nt: TGTGCCATCAGTGAGAATCGCGGGGGGGCCAACAAGCAGTACTTC

v_call: TRBV28
d_call: TRBD1
clone_size: once
j_call: TRBJ1-6
cdr3_aa: CASSSGDRVNSPLHF
cdr3_nt: TGTGCCAGCAGTTCCGGCGACAGGGTAAATTCACCCCTCCACTTT

v_call: TRBV4-2
d_call: TRBD1
clone_size: -
j_call: TRBJ2-3
cdr3_aa: CASSVGNGAGGHTDTQYF
cdr3_nt: TGTGCCAGCAGCGTAGGGAACGGTGCAGGGGGTCACACAGATACGCAGTATTTT